The clone carrying this TCR beta chain was recorded a few times. Trimming took 4 bases from V and 0 from J, leaving 7 bases between them. This CDR3 region has 13 residues. Germline CDR1 reads SGHRS; CDR2 reads YFSETQ. The sample belongs to a study of PD-1 blockade in classical Hodgkin lymphoma. Autologous stem cell transplantation was followed by relapse in every patient, and brentuximab vedotin exposure varied. Assay: immunoSEQ multiplex PCR; the TCRdb copy retains only in-frame clones and omits some. Here the sample spans about 21,000 clones, over 65% being singletons. This material consisted of peripheral blood mononuclear cells (PBMCs), taken at baseline. The chain combines TRBV5-1 with TRBJ1-1; D is undetermined. This sequence originates from a human donor with classical Hodgkin lymphoma. The CDR3 bases are TGCGCCAGCAGCACATTTATGAACACTGAAGCTTTCTTT. Translating gives CASSTFMNTEAFF. The full variable domain, completed using reference TRBV5-1 and TRBJ1-1, is KAGVTQTPRYLIKTRGQQVTLSCSPISGHRSVSWYQQTPGQGLQFLFEYFSETQRNKGNFPGRFSGRQFSNSRSEMNVSTLELGDSALYLCASSTFMNTEAFFGQGTRLTVV.